The 23 T cell receptor beta chains below all came from one sample that was sequenced in a study of naive and memory T cell subsets. An equimolar mix of two oligonucleotides served as the beta constant-region primer for TRBC1 and TRBC2. TCRdb reanalysed the UMI-ligation and nested PCR reads using MiXCR and keeps one entry per CDR3 protein. This repertoire shows under 40,000 distinct CDR3 sequences, about 14% found once; its top ten account for around 20%. Source material: effector memory CD4+ T cells from blood. The subset: effector memory, CD45RA- CD27-. Source of these receptors: a human donor in good health.

This clonotype is medium-sized in the sample. The chain employs TRBV20-1 and TRBJ2-7, with D unresolved. The germline gives CDR1 DFQATT, CDR2 SNEGSKA (reference sequence). Trimming removed 0 bases from V and 5 bases from J, with 20 bases in between. This CDR3 spans 16 amino acids. The CDR3 loop is CSAREVGLTDWHEQYF. The CDR3 DNA sequence: TGCAGTGCTAGAGAAGTGGGTCTTACTGACTGGCACGAGCAGTACTTC.

This clonotype was detected only a few times. The CDR3 protein is CASSYTTSGEQYF. CDR3 DNA sequence: TGTGCCAGCAGTTACACCACCAGCGGCGAGCAGTACTTC. This chain links TRBV6-2 or TRBV6-3 with TRBJ2-7; possible D gene TRBD2, 5 bases. The CDR3 is 13 amino acids. The germline V gene encodes CDR1 MNHEY and CDR2 SVGEGT. Trimming left V 2 bases short and J 6 bases short, with 11 bases between.

This clonotype came up many times. The CDR3 region is CASSQYLAGGIGELFF. The CDR3 DNA follows: TGCGCCAGCAGCCAATATCTAGCGGGAGGAATCGGGGAGCTGTTTTTT. The chain is built from TRBV4-3 and TRBJ2-2; TRBD2 matches 11 bases. The CDR3 covers 16 residues. V was pared by 2 bases and J by 7 bases, with 6 bases of the junction left unmatched. Per the germline V gene, CDR1 is LGHNA and CDR2 is YSLEER.

This clonotype was seen many times. The CDR3 loop reads CASSQSTGYKAFF. Written as DNA, the CDR3 is TGCGCCAGCAGCCAAAGTACAGGGTACAAAGCTTTCTTT. The J gene is TRBJ1-1, the V gene TRBV4-3; TRBD1 is a possible D gene (6 bases). The CDR3 is 13 residues long. Germline CDR1 LGHNA, CDR2 YSLEER. V was cut by 2 bases and J by 9 bases, with 13 bases left in between.

A few counts support this clonotype. The V gene is TRBV28, the J gene TRBJ1-5, with D maybe TRBD1 (6 bases). This CDR3 has 14 residues. Germline lookup yields CDR1 MDHEN and CDR2 SYDVKM. The ends were cut back, 6 bases at V and 7 bases at J, with 16 bases in the middle. The chain's CDR3 is CASRPTGRGQPQHF. The CDR3 nucleotides are TGTGCCAGCAGACCCACAGGGCGAGGACAGCCCCAGCATTTT. Complete variable domain (other parts from reference TRBV28 and TRBJ1-5): DVKVTQSSRYLVKRTGEKVFLECVQDMDHENMFWYRQDPGLGLRLIYFSYDVKMKEKGDIPEGYSVSREKKERFSLILESASTNQTSMYLCASRPTGRGQPQHFGDGTRLSIL.

V gene TRBV12-3 or TRBV12-4 combines with J gene TRBJ2-7; the D gene is possibly TRBD1 (7 bases). The CDR3 spans 14 residues. The V end was cut by 6 bases, the J end by 2 bases, with 14 bases between. The CDR3 is CASRRGQWAYEQYF. CDR3 in DNA: TGTGCCAGCAGGCGGGGACAGTGGGCCTACGAGCAGTACTTC.

This clonotype was seen a few times. The chain couples TRBV11-2 to TRBJ2-1; D may be TRBD1 (6 bases). Germline lookup yields CDR1 SGHAT and CDR2 FQNNGV. The CDR3 spans 12 residues. V lost 4 bases and J lost 7, with 8 bases in between. In nucleotides, the CDR3 is TGTGCCAGCAGCTCCCAGGGGAATGAGCAGTTCTTC. This translates into CASSSQGNEQFF.

This clonotype appeared a few times. This rearrangement joins TRBV24-1 to TRBJ1-3; D unresolved. The V end lost 7 bases, the J end lost 0 bases, and 18 bases lay between the germline ends. CDR1 KGHDR and CDR2 SFDVKD come from the germline V gene. The CDR3 totals 17 residues. The CDR3 loop reads CATSSEVQWYSGNTIYF. The CDR3 DNA reads as TGTGCCACCAGCTCCGAAGTGCAGTGGTACTCTGGAAACACCATATATTTT.

The chain recombines TRBV11-2 with TRBJ2-5, with 7 bases lining up with TRBD1. J lost 1 base, V lost 4 bases, and 6 bases had no gene match. Germline-derived CDR1 and CDR2 are SGHAT and FQNNGV. The CDR3 length is 15 residues. CDR3 sequence reads: CASSSGGYAQETQYF. The CDR3 nucleotides are TGTGCCAGCAGCTCAGGGGGTTACGCCCAAGAGACCCAGTACTTC. Using reference TRBV11-2 and TRBJ2-5 for the parts outside the CDR3, the full variable domain is EAGVAQSPRYKIIEKRQSVAFWCNPISGHATLYWYQQILGQGPKLLIQFQNNGVVDDSQLPKDRFSAERLKGVDSTLKIQPAKLEDSAVYLCASSSGGYAQETQYFGPGTRLLVL.

This clonotype was found a few times. As DNA, the CDR3 is TGTGCCAGCAGCTTAGTTGGAGCGGGAGCACCCTACGAGCAGTACTTC. Its translation: CASSLVGAGAPYEQYF. The chain carries TRBV11-2 and TRBJ2-7; 8 bases agree with TRBD2. Germline CDR1 SGHAT, CDR2 FQNNGV. The CDR3 covers 16 residues. J gave up 2 bases and V 1 base, and 7 bases lay outside the gene matches.

Only a few counts were recorded for this clonotype. The chain joins TRBV7-8 to TRBJ1-1; 8 bases agree with TRBD1. Germline CDR1 is SGHVS and CDR2 is FQNEAQ. The J segment lost 5 bases and the V segment lost 2 bases, leaving 7 bases of the junction unmatched. CDR3 size: 15 residues. DNA of the CDR3: TGTGCCAGCAGCTTACAGGGGGCGCGGATAACTGAAGCTTTCTTT. Translation gives CASSLQGARITEAFF. Filled out from reference TRBV7-8 and TRBJ1-1, the complete variable domain reads GAGVSQSPRYKVAKRGQDVALRCDPISGHVSLFWYQQALGQGPEFLTYFQNEAQLDKSGLPSDRFFAERPEGSVSTLKIQRTQQEDSAVYLCASSLQGARITEAFFGQGTRLTVV.

This clonotype occurred many times. In DNA, the CDR3 is TGTGCCAGCAGTTGGGGCGGGGACAGGGGGCGTAATGAGCAGTTCTTC. It encodes CASSWGGDRGRNEQFF. The rearrangement joins TRBV5-4 to TRBJ2-1, with 12 bases matching TRBD1. V lost 5 bases to trimming and J lost 7 bases; unmatched junction nucleotides: 10. The CDR3 covers 16 residues. Germline CDR1 and CDR2: SGHNT and YYREEE (reference sequence).

The chain is built from TRBV29-1 and TRBJ1-1; D gene ambiguous. CDR3 length: 14 residues. Germline CDR1 is SQVTM and CDR2 is ANQGSEA. Trimming removed 6 bases at V and 0 bases at J, with 14 bases between. The CDR3 region has the DNA TGCAGCGTCGCGGAACAGATGATGAACACTGAAGCTTTCTTT. This translates into CSVAEQMMNTEAFF.

This clonotype has more than one count but fewer than ten. This chain joins TRBV29-1 and TRBJ2-3, with unresolved D. The V end lost 7 bases, the J end lost 5 bases, and 7 bases lay between the germline ends. The CDR3 length is 10 residues. Germline CDR1 and CDR2: SQVTM and ANQGSEA. The CDR3 spells CSGGEDTQYF. CDR3 DNA sequence: TGCAGCGGTGGGGAAGATACGCAGTATTTT.

V and J are TRBV7-2 and TRBJ2-4, with D possibly matching TRBD1 (5 bases). Germline V lookup: CDR1 SGHTA, CDR2 FQGNSA. Trimming left V 1 base short and J 9 bases short, with 19 bases between. The CDR3 runs 16 residues. This CDR3 reads CASSLGRVGSGSIQYF. In DNA, the CDR3 is TGTGCCAGCAGCTTAGGCAGGGTGGGCTCAGGGTCCATTCAGTACTTC.

This clonotype was recorded only once. The chain has TRBV7-2 and TRBJ1-5; TRBD1 might be the D (5 bases). Germline V gives CDR1 SGHTA, CDR2 FQGNSA. The CDR3 is made up of 14 amino acids. V lost 0 bases, J lost 5 bases, and 8 bases lay in between. CDR3 DNA: TGTGCCAGCAGCTTAGCGGGGGGGGATCAGCCCCAGCATTTT. It codes for CASSLAGGDQPQHF.

This clonotype showed up just a few times. The genes are TRBV3-1 and TRBJ2-2; perhaps TRBD2 as D (5 bases). Germline CDR1 LGHDT, CDR2 YNNKEL (reference sequence). V was trimmed by 1 base and J by 5 bases, leaving 11 bases between them. The CDR3 consists of 15 residues. The CDR3 coding sequence is TGTGCCAGCAGCCAAGGAGGGAGAGCTACCGGGGAGCTGTTTTTT. Residues: CASSQGGRATGELFF.

The J gene is TRBJ1-5, the V gene TRBV16; the D gene is possibly TRBD1 (5 bases). V lost 0 bases and J lost 6, with 15 bases in between. Germline assignment: CDR1 KGHSY and CDR2 FQNENV. The CDR3 totals 16 residues. This CDR3 reads CASSQSSPGGGQPQHF. In DNA form, the CDR3 reads TGTGCCAGCAGCCAATCTAGTCCGGGGGGAGGTCAGCCCCAGCATTTT.

The chain carries TRBV20-1 and TRBJ2-2; 11 bases agree with TRBD2. Per germline, CDR1 DFQATT and CDR2 SNEGSKA (reference sequence). The CDR3 covers 15 residues. The ends lost 6 bases at V and 4 bases at J; junction bases unmatched: 7. CDR3 protein: CSAVVAGGPTGELFF. The CDR3 DNA is TGCAGTGCCGTAGTAGCGGGAGGGCCCACCGGGGAGCTGTTTTTT.

V and J are TRBV27 and TRBJ2-7, with TRBD2 matching 9 bases. V was pared by 4 bases and J by 7 bases, with 11 bases of the junction left unmatched. The CDR3 spans 15 residues. Looked up from germline, CDR1 is MNHEY and CDR2 is SMNVEV (reference sequence). DNA of the CDR3: TGTGCCAGCAGTTCCCTCGGTGCGGGAGGGCGAGAGCAGTACTTC. Translating it yields CASSSLGAGGREQYF.

Many counts were recorded for this clonotype. The chain combines TRBV18 with TRBJ2-5; TRBD2 aligns across 7 bases. V lost 4 bases, J lost 8 bases, and 4 bases stayed unmatched. From germline, CDR1 is KGHSH and CDR2 LQKENI. The CDR3 extends over 12 amino acids. The CDR3 nucleotides read TGTGCCAGCTCACGACCGACTAGCACCCAGTACTTC. Protein sequence: CASSRPTSTQYF.

This clonotype was seen more than once but under ten times. The chain has TRBV10-1 and TRBJ2-3; D is perhaps TRBD2 (6 bases). Between the trimmed V and J ends, which lost 3 bases and 4 bases, there was a span of 17 bases. The germline CDR1 and CDR2 sequences are WNHNN and SYGVQD (reference sequence). There are 16 residues in the CDR3. CDR3 in DNA: TGCGCCAGCAGTGACGGAGCGGGTGGGTCCCCAGATACGCAGTATTTT. It yields the protein CASSDGAGGSPDTQYF.

The genes are TRBV2 and TRBJ2-2; D unresolved. In germline, CDR1 is SNHLY, CDR2 FYNNEI. The V end lost 4 bases, the J end lost 3 bases, and 3 bases lay between the germline ends. The CDR3 covers 12 residues. The CDR3 DNA follows: TGTGCCAGCAGTGGGGACACCGGGGAGCTGTTTTTT. This codes for CASSGDTGELFF.